A single TCR beta chain is shown here with its context. As it was prepared, the TCRbeta library received unique molecular identifiers. From the PCR reads, TCRdb called clonotypes with MiXCR, one entry per CDR3 protein. This sample yields about 500,000 distinct CDR3 sequences, of which over 9.5% are seen a single time; about 14% belongs to the top ten. This record comes from a study of T-cell reconstitution after alpha-beta-depleted transplantation in children. This CDR3 contains 16 residues. CDR1 is KGHDR and CDR2 is SFDVKD in the germline V gene. The J segment lost 1 base and the V segment lost 3 bases, leaving 4 bases of the junction unmatched.

The TCR was taken from a female patient aged 2-9 years who had a stem cell transplant for aplastic anemia, so the T cells may come from the graft donor. The chain recombines TRBV24-1 with TRBJ1-1, with 10 bases that match TRBD1. The specimen was PBMCs, mostly from graft donor cells, collected 180 days after TCRalphabeta/CD19-depleted stem cell transplant. CDR3 loop: CATSDARDRGNTEAFF. DNA of the CDR3: TGTGCCACCAGTGATGCCCGGGACAGGGGGAACACTGAAGCTTTCTTT.